A single sample is the source of the 12 T cell receptor beta chains below, sequenced in a study of technical replicates of blood from a handful of donors. The repertoire was sequenced with immunoSEQ multiplex PCR; TCRdb's copy has only in-frame clones and lacks some. The sample includes tens of thousands of clones, more than 90% of them seen just once. Material for sequencing was T cells isolated from PBMCs. The receptors were gathered from a human donor in good health.

V and J are TRBV9 and TRBJ2-2; D is undetermined. The CDR3 covers 15 residues. V lost 4 bases to trimming and J lost 4 bases, with 14 bases between them. Per the germline V gene, CDR1 is SGDLS and CDR2 is YYNGEE. CDR3 region: CASSLLNLPTGELFF. In DNA form, the CDR3 reads TGTGCCAGCAGCCTACTAAACCTTCCCACCGGGGAGCTGTTTTTT. Supplemented by reference TRBV9 and TRBJ2-2, the full variable domain reads DSGVTQTPKHLITATGQRVTLRCSPRSGDLSVYWYQQSLDQGLQFLIQYYNGEERAKGNILERFSAQQFPDLHSELNLSSLELGDSALYFCASSLLNLPTGELFFGEGSRLTVL.

This sequence joins TRBV7-2 and TRBJ2-5; D not certain. Per germline, CDR1 SGHTA and CDR2 FQGNSA. V was shortened by 5 bases and J by 9 bases, with 13 bases between the two germline ends. The CDR3 contains 12 residues. CDR3 sequence (DNA): TGTGCCAGCAGCGCATCCCCCCGGGCCCAGTACTTC. This translates into CASSASPRAQYF.

V gene TRBV27 combines with J gene TRBJ1-2; 7 bases match TRBD1. Germline lookup yields CDR1 MNHEY and CDR2 SMNVEV (reference sequence). The CDR3 contains 17 residues. V gave up 3 bases and J gave up 4 bases; unmatched junction bases: 14. CDR3 loop: CASSFSTGDLTSYGYTF. The DNA of the CDR3 is TGTGCCAGCAGTTTTAGTACAGGGGACCTTACCTCCTATGGCTACACCTTC.

A single count supports this clone. The chain joins TRBV5-1 to TRBJ2-7; 7 nucleotides agree with TRBD2. The V and J ends lost 0 bases and 2 bases, in that order; junction bases with no gene match: 2. CDR3 size: 14 residues. CDR1 and CDR2 (germline): SGHRS, YFSETQ. The CDR3 reads CASSLAGTTYEQYF. CDR3 nucleotides: TGCGCCAGCAGCTTGGCTGGGACTACCTACGAGCAGTACTTC.

This chain uses TRBV30 with TRBJ2-2; 13 bases map to TRBD2. Germline V gives CDR1 GTSNPN, CDR2 SVGIG (reference sequence). V lost 3 bases, J lost 7 bases, and 5 bases stayed unmatched. The CDR3 runs 15 residues. CDR3 loop: CAWRGLAGRGGELFF. DNA for the CDR3: TGTGCCTGGAGGGGACTAGCGGGGAGAGGCGGGGAGCTGTTTTTT.

The rearrangement uses TRBV6-1 and TRBJ1-4; tentatively, D is TRBD1 (6 bases). Germline CDR1 MNHNS, CDR2 SASEGT. Between the trimmed V and J ends, which lost 4 bases and 3 bases, there was a span of 12 bases. The CDR3 length is 15 residues. This chain's CDR3 is CASSGLGQPNEKLFF. DNA for the CDR3: TGTGCCAGCAGTGGGCTAGGACAGCCTAATGAAAAACTGTTTTTT.

The chain uses TRBV7-9 and TRBJ2-7; a possible D gene is TRBD1 (6 bases). V was cut by 3 bases and J by 3 bases, with 6 bases left in between. The germline gives CDR1 SEHNR, CDR2 FQNEAQ (reference sequence). The CDR3 contains 12 residues. The CDR3 region has the DNA TGTGCCAGCAGCTTGACAGGCTACGAGCAGTACTTC. Protein: CASSLTGYEQYF.

The chain carries TRBV6-5 and TRBJ1-1; maybe TRBD1 (5 bases). CDR1 and CDR2 from the germline V gene are MNHEY and SVGAGI. This CDR3 spans 13 amino acids. V shed 10 bases and J shed 4 bases, with 16 bases lying between them. CDR3 nucleotide sequence: TGTGCCACCGGGAGGGGAAAGGGCACTGAAGCTTTCTTT. Protein: CATGRGKGTEAFF.

This clone appeared once. The chain employs TRBV6-1 and TRBJ1-2; TRBD1 might be the D (5 bases). Germline V CDR1 and CDR2: MNHNS, SASEGT. The CDR3 consists of 14 residues. Trimming shortened V by 4 bases and J by 4 bases, and 13 bases separated the two germline ends. Here the CDR3 DNA reads TGTGCCAGCAGTGCAGGGAGGTCGTCCTATGGCTACACCTTC. Its translation: CASSAGRSSYGYTF.

This chain joins TRBV7-2 and TRBJ1-5; a weak D match, TRBD1 (6 bases). Between the trimmed V and J ends, which lost 5 bases and 1 base, there was a span of 6 bases. Germline V lookup: CDR1 SGHTA, CDR2 FQGNSA. The CDR3 length is 13 residues. The CDR3 sequence is CASSGQSNQPQHF. In DNA, the CDR3 is TGTGCCAGCAGCGGACAGAGCAATCAGCCCCAGCATTTT.

The chain couples TRBV5-8 to TRBJ1-2, with a tentative D call TRBD1 (5 bases). This CDR3 spans 12 amino acids. Per the germline V gene, CDR1 is SGHTS and CDR2 is YDEGEE. The V end lost 2 bases, the J end lost 13 bases, and 15 bases lay between the germline ends. The CDR3 DNA sequence: TGTGCCAGCAGCTTTGAAAAGGGGTCGGGCACCTTC. Protein product: CASSFEKGSGTF. The full variable domain, its missing parts supplied by reference TRBV5-8 and TRBJ1-2, is EAGVTQSPTHLIKTRGQQATLRCSPISGHTSVYWYQQALGLGLQFLLWYDEGEERNRGNFPPRFSGRQFPNYSSELNVNALELEDSALYLCASSFEKGSGTFGSGTRLTVV.

V gene TRBV5-1 combines with J gene TRBJ1-3; 8 bases map to TRBD1. The germline V gene has CDR1 SGHRS and CDR2 YFSETQ. CDR3 length equals 16 residues. The ends lost 4 bases at V and 2 bases at J; junction bases unmatched: 8. CDR3 sequence reads: CASSVTSRGPGNTIYF. DNA for the CDR3: TGCGCCAGCAGCGTTACTTCCAGGGGGCCTGGAAACACCATATATTTT.